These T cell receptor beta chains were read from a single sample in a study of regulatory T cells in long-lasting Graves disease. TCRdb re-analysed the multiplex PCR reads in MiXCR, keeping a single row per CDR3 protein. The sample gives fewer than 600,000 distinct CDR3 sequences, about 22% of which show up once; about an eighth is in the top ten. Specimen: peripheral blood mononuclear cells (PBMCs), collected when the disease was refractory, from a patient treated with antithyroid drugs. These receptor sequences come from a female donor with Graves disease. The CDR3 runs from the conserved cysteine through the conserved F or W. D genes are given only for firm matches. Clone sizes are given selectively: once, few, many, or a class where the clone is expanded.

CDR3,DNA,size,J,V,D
CASSLLSGVDEKLFF,TGTGCCAGCAGCCTGCTGTCCGGGGTGGATGAAAAACTGTTTTTT,.,TRBJ1-4,TRBV7-8,.
CASQMWMRSTETQYF,TGTGCCAGCCAGATGTGGATGAGATCAACCGAGACCCAGTACTTC,.,TRBJ2-5,TRBV6-1,.
CASSQDFFETQYF,TGCGCCAGCAGCCAAGATTTTTTTGAGACCCAGTACTTC,.,TRBJ2-5,TRBV4-3,.
CASRLAGGGETQYF,TGTGCCAGCAGATTAGCGGGAGGTGGGGAGACCCAGTACTTC,many,TRBJ2-5,TRBV2,TRBD2
CASRPLTGGVDGYTF,TGTGCCAGTAGGCCCCTGACAGGGGGCGTAGATGGCTACACCTTC,.,TRBJ1-2,TRBV19,TRBD1
CASSLGYYGYTF,TGTGCCAGCAGCTTAGGATATTATGGCTACACCTTC,many,TRBJ1-2,TRBV7-9,.
CAWTREHTGELFF,TGTGCCTGGACTAGGGAGCACACCGGGGAGCTGTTTTTT,many,TRBJ2-2,TRBV30,.
CASISGFEAFF,TGTGCCAGCATCTCAGGCTTTGAAGCTTTCTTT,many,TRBJ1-1,TRBV12-3/TRBV12-4,.
CASSDSGTEPGYTF,TGCGCCAGCAGCGACTCCGGGACAGAACCTGGCTACACCTTC,.,TRBJ1-2,TRBV5-1,TRBD1
CASLPLVNTEAFF,TGTGCCAGCTTACCACTAGTTAACACTGAAGCTTTCTTT,few,TRBJ1-1,TRBV28,.
CASSELVDQETQYF,TGTGCCAGCAGTGAACTCGTGGACCAAGAGACCCAGTACTTC,many,TRBJ2-5,TRBV25-1,.
CASSGQAMISYEQYF,TGTGCCAGCAGTGGGCAGGCGATGATCTCCTACGAGCAGTACTTC,many,TRBJ2-7,TRBV2,.
CASSSTGQGETQYF,TGTGCCAGCAGCTCGACAGGGCAGGGAGAGACCCAGTACTTC,few,TRBJ2-5,TRBV5-5,TRBD1
CASSYHRGPDGYTF,TGTGCCAGCAGCTACCACAGGGGGCCGGATGGCTACACCTTC,few,TRBJ1-2,TRBV13,TRBD1
CASSLAAKNIQYF,TGTGCCAGCAGCCTAGCTGCCAAAAACATTCAGTACTTC,few,TRBJ2-4,TRBV3-1,.
CSVELPQAGEETQYF,TGCAGCGTTGAACTCCCCCAGGCGGGGGAAGAGACCCAGTACTTC,few,TRBJ2-5,TRBV29-1,TRBD2
CASSNQIVNEQFF,TGTGCCAGCAGTAATCAGATCGTTAATGAGCAGTTCTTC,many,TRBJ2-1,TRBV28,.
CAIAPGNSPLHF,TGTGCCATCGCTCCTGGGAATTCACCCCTCCACTTT,.,TRBJ1-6,TRBV10-3,.
CASSVLQGYSPLHF,TGTGCCAGCAGTGTTCTGCAGGGCTACTCACCCCTCCACTTT,.,TRBJ1-6,TRBV27,.
CASSGTGAPSYEQYF,TGTGCCAGCAGTGGGACGGGGGCGCCGTCCTACGAGCAGTACTTC,many,TRBJ2-7,TRBV28,.
CASSLGPFGRVNTEAFF,TGTGCCAGCAGCTTAGGGCCATTTGGGCGCGTGAACACTGAAGCTTTCTTT,many,TRBJ1-1,TRBV7-9,.
CSVGSGTSPYEQYF,TGCAGCGTTGGTTCCGGGACGTCTCCCTACGAGCAGTACTTC,many,TRBJ2-7,TRBV29-1,.
CAWDEKGEAFF,TGTGCCTGGGATGAAAAGGGAGAAGCTTTCTTT,.,TRBJ1-1,TRBV30,.
CSVVPRSGGGEQYF,TGCAGCGTTGTCCCTAGGAGCGGGGGGGGCGAGCAGTACTTC,.,TRBJ2-7,TRBV29-1,TRBD2
CASNFWGDNQPQHF,TGTGCTAGTAATTTCTGGGGAGACAATCAGCCCCAGCATTTT,many,TRBJ1-5,TRBV12-5,.
CASLGAPNTGELFF,TGTGCCAGCCTGGGGGCCCCGAACACCGGGGAGCTGTTTTTT,many,TRBJ2-2,TRBV28,.
CAWSVTTGSGYGYTF,TGTGCCTGGAGTGTAACGACAGGGAGTGGCTATGGCTACACCTTC,few,TRBJ1-2,TRBV30,TRBD1
CASRTGTSGDRYEQFF,TGTGCCAGCAGAACCGGGACTAGCGGGGACCGGTATGAGCAGTTCTTC,.,TRBJ2-1,TRBV28,TRBD2
CSVQRDSYYEQYF,TGCAGCGTGCAACGGGACTCATATTACGAGCAGTACTTC,.,TRBJ2-7,TRBV29-1,.
CASKPMTRNTEAFF,TGTGCCAGCAAACCAATGACAAGGAACACTGAAGCTTTCTTT,many,TRBJ1-1,TRBV2,.
CSVDPGGTGVETQYF,TGCAGCGTCGACCCGGGAGGGACAGGGGTAGAGACCCAGTACTTC,many,TRBJ2-5,TRBV29-1,TRBD1
CASSLVRQSNEQYF,TGTGCCAGCAGCTTAGTGAGACAGAGCAACGAGCAGTACTTC,.,TRBJ2-7,TRBV11-1,.
CASRSGLATFNEQFF,TGTGCCAGCAGGTCGGGCTTAGCAACTTTCAATGAGCAGTTCTTC,.,TRBJ2-1,TRBV14,.
CASSGLSVRPDEQYF,TGTGCCAGCAGCGGGCTTTCGGTCCGCCCAGACGAGCAGTACTTC,many,TRBJ2-7,TRBV28,.
CASSLLVEQYF,TGTGCCAGCAGTTTATTGGTCGAGCAGTACTTC,few,TRBJ2-7,TRBV28,.
CASRELAGVKDTQYF,TGTGCCAGCAGGGAACTAGCGGGAGTCAAAGATACGCAGTATTTT,many,TRBJ2-3,TRBV28,TRBD2
CASSPYGQGAIEAFF,TGCGCCAGCAGCCCTTACGGACAGGGGGCCATTGAAGCTTTCTTT,few,TRBJ1-1,TRBV4-3,TRBD1
CASSWADTQYF,TGTGCCAGCAGTTGGGCAGATACGCAGTATTTT,few,TRBJ2-3,TRBV27,.
CASSLSARETQYF,TGTGCCAGCAGCTTATCAGCTAGGGAGACCCAGTACTTC,many,TRBJ2-5,TRBV7-2,.
CASSSAGARATGELFF,TGTGCCAGCAGTTCAGCGGGGGCCCGGGCCACCGGGGAGCTGTTTTTT,once,TRBJ2-2,TRBV7-9,TRBD2
CASSPQPGHLGREQYF,TGTGCCAGCAGCCCTCAACCGGGACATCTTGGGAGGGAGCAGTACTTC,.,TRBJ2-7,TRBV9,.
CASGSGGYGYTF,TGTGCCAGCGGCAGTGGAGGGTATGGCTACACCTTC,many,TRBJ1-2,TRBV2,.
CASSFPGSAYGYTF,TGTGCCAGCAGCTTCCCGGGCTCAGCCTATGGCTACACCTTC,few,TRBJ1-2,TRBV5-6,.
CASSLNRDREYSPLHF,TGCGCCAGCAGCCTGAACCGGGACAGGGAGTATTCACCCCTCCACTTT,few,TRBJ1-6,TRBV4-1,TRBD1
CATCPGGGGPRYTF,TGTGCCACTTGCCCCGGCGGTGGGGGTCCTCGCTACACCTTC,few,TRBJ1-2,TRBV24-1,.
CASSSLQGNEAFF,TGTGCCAGCAGCTCACTTCAGGGGAATGAAGCTTTCTTT,few,TRBJ1-1,TRBV7-3,.
CASSLGGGIPEQYF,TGTGCCAGCAGCTTGGGCGGGGGGATTCCCGAGCAGTACTTC,.,TRBJ2-7,TRBV7-2,TRBD2
CASSPTSYNSPLHF,TGTGCCAGCTCACCCACGAGTTATAATTCACCCCTCCACTTT,.,TRBJ1-6,TRBV18,.
CASSLEDGVPEGTEAFF,TGTGCCAGTAGCTTGGAGGATGGTGTTCCCGAGGGCACTGAAGCTTTCTTT,.,TRBJ1-1,TRBV5-6,.